The 19 T cell receptor beta chains listed next were all sequenced from one sample in a study of blood T cell repertoires in COVID-19. The protocol was immunoSEQ multiplex PCR, while the TCRdb copy is restricted to in-frame clones and leaves out a portion. This table has 200,000 to 250,000 clones, roughly 75% appearing once. Sample: peripheral blood. The receptor set was obtained from a woman aged 70 to 79 with acute or convalescent COVID-19.

V is TRBV19 and J is TRBJ1-2; D not certain. The V end was cut by 4 bases, the J end by 3 bases, with 12 bases between. Germline V gene data show CDR1 as LNHDA and CDR2 as SQIVND (reference sequence). This CDR3 has 14 residues. CDR3 bases: TGTGCCAGTAGTACCCCCCCAGGCGACTATGGCTACACCTTC. Translation gives CASSTPPGDYGYTF.

This clone was counted only a few times. The gene calls are TRBV10-2 and TRBJ2-5; possible D gene TRBD2, 6 bases. The V gene lost 3 bases and the J gene lost 4 bases, with 24 bases spanning the gap. Germline V CDR1 and CDR2: WSHSY, SAAADI. This CDR3 has 18 amino acids. The CDR3 protein is CASSDRLAPWSVGETQYF. The CDR3 DNA sequence: TGCGCCAGCAGTGATCGCCTAGCGCCCTGGTCGGTAGGAGAGACCCAGTACTTC.

The rearrangement links TRBV5-1 to TRBJ2-3; TRBD2 agrees at 7 bases. Germline CDR1 reads SGHRS; CDR2 reads YFSETQ. This CDR3 is 14 amino acids long. The trim removed 0 bases at V and 6 bases at J, leaving 4 bases unmatched. Here the CDR3 DNA reads TGCGCCAGCAGCTTGGGGAGCGGGGAGGATACGCAGTATTTT. This gives the protein CASSLGSGEDTQYF.

The V and J genes are TRBV4-2 and TRBJ2-1; 15 bases are shared with TRBD2. The CDR3 is made up of 17 amino acids. The V segment lost 6 bases and the J segment 5 bases; nucleotides outside the gene matches: 8. The germline V gene encodes CDR1 LGHNA and CDR2 YNFKEQ. The CDR3 is CASSLGLAGGPHNEQFF. The CDR3 nucleotides are TGTGCCAGCAGTCTTGGACTAGCGGGAGGGCCCCACAATGAGCAGTTCTTC.

This clone has a handful of counts. V is TRBV6-5 and J is TRBJ1-2; D unclear. Germline CDR1 MNHEY, CDR2 SVGAGI. This CDR3 region has 13 residues. Trimming removed 6 bases from V and 4 bases from J, with 12 bases in between. CDR3 DNA: TGTGCCAGCAGACCGGAGAGCGGCTATGGCTACACCTTC. Amino acids: CASRPESGYGYTF.

This clone has just a few counts. The V and J genes are TRBV5-1 and TRBJ1-4; D is ambiguous. This CDR3 spans 14 amino acids. With 0 bases removed from V and 3 bases from J, the gap between germline ends came to 6 bases. CDR1 is SGHRS, CDR2 YFSETQ, per germline. CDR3 sequence: CASSLGGANEKLFF. The CDR3 DNA reads TGCGCCAGCAGCTTGGGGGGAGCTAATGAAAAACTGTTTTTT.

The chain has TRBV11-1 and TRBJ2-1; D may be TRBD2 (5 bases). This CDR3 is built from 14 residues. V was pared by 4 bases and J by 6 bases, with 13 bases between. Germline V CDR1 and CDR2: SGHAT, FQDESV (reference sequence). The CDR3 region has the DNA TGTGCCAGCAGCTACCCTCTCCGGGGCAATGAGCAGTTCTTC. This sequence encodes CASSYPLRGNEQFF.

The V call is TRBV11-2, the J call TRBJ2-1; D is perhaps TRBD2 (5 bases). The germline V and J ends were trimmed by 1 base and 8 bases, with 18 bases remaining between them. The CDR3 is made up of 16 amino acids. Germline loops: CDR1 SGHAT, CDR2 FQNNGV. The CDR3 is CASSLGLALIIDEQFF. The CDR3 DNA is TGTGCCAGCAGCTTAGGCTTAGCGTTAATTATTGATGAGCAGTTCTTC.

The J gene is TRBJ1-2, the V gene TRBV18; the D is unclear. This CDR3 contains 18 residues. Germline CDR1 reads KGHSH; CDR2 reads LQKENI. V lost 3 bases to trimming and J lost 2 bases, with 22 bases between them. This CDR3 is CASSPRRGEEEVNYGYTF. The DNA of the CDR3 is TGTGCCAGCTCACCCCGGCGCGGGGAAGAAGAGGTAAACTATGGCTACACCTTC.

This chain joins TRBV10-3 and TRBJ2-7; TRBD1 matches 10 bases. This CDR3 is built from 14 residues. With 10 bases clipped from V and 6 bases from J, the junction kept 12 bases outside the gene matches. Germline V CDR1 and CDR2: ENHRY, SYGVKD. CDR3 in DNA: TGTGCCAGCGAAACCCAGACAGGGGGCGGCGAGCAGTACTTC. Translating gives CASETQTGGGEQYF.

The sample holds one count of this clone. The chain carries TRBV30 and TRBJ1-1; TRBD1 agrees at 9 bases. J lost 8 bases, V lost 2 bases, and 6 bases had no gene match. Germline V CDR1 and CDR2: GTSNPN, SVGIG (reference sequence). The CDR3 sequence is 13 residues long. The DNA for the CDR3 is TGTGCCTGGAGTAAGGGACAGGGATTGGAAGCTTTCTTT. Residues: CAWSKGQGLEAFF.

This chain uses TRBV10-3 with TRBJ1-5; no reliable D call. Germline loops: CDR1 ENHRY, CDR2 SYGVKD. Trimming took off 3 bases at V and 3 bases at J, with 6 bases between the two ends. The CDR3 contains 13 residues. Here the CDR3 DNA reads TGTGCCATCAGTGACTCTCCCAATCAGCCCCAGCATTTT. It is translated as CAISDSPNQPQHF.

The rearrangement joins TRBV7-6 to TRBJ1-2, with unresolved D. The CDR3 has 13 residues. The V end lost 2 bases, the J end lost 7 bases, and 11 bases lay between the germline ends. Germline-derived CDR1 and CDR2 are SGHVS and FNYEAQ. This CDR3 reads CASSLYNHFGYTF. CDR3 DNA: TGTGCCAGCAGCTTATACAACCATTTTGGCTACACCTTC.

J is TRBJ1-5 and V is TRBV3-1 (or the pseudogene TRBV3-2); TRBD1 aligns across 9 bases. From germline, CDR1 is LGHDT and CDR2 YNNKEL (reference sequence). V gave up 7 bases and J gave up 7 bases; unmatched junction bases: 8. CDR3 size: 14 residues. CDR3 in DNA: TGTGCCAGCACCCAGGGACAGGGTAAACAGCCCCAGCATTTT. It translates to CASTQGQGKQPQHF.

The chain combines TRBV9 with TRBJ2-3; 9 positions match TRBD2. V lost 4 bases, J lost 6 bases, and 6 bases stayed unmatched. This CDR3 is built from 14 residues. The germline gives CDR1 SGDLS, CDR2 YYNGEE. The CDR3 reads CASSPLAGEDTQYF. The CDR3 nucleotides read TGTGCCAGCAGCCCTTTAGCGGGAGAGGATACGCAGTATTTT.

The rearrangement links TRBV23-1 to TRBJ1-5; 9 nucleotides line up with TRBD1. TRBV23-1 is an ORF; its function is uncertain. V dropped 2 bases and J dropped 2; count of bases not matched to a gene: 10. The CDR3 is made up of 18 amino acids. CDR3 sequence: CASSQPGTGFLGNQPQHF. Here the CDR3 DNA reads TGCGCCAGCAGTCAACCCGGGACAGGGTTCTTGGGCAATCAGCCCCAGCATTTT.

The CDR3 protein is CASSAGGGTADTF. The CDR3 coding sequence is TGTGCCAGCAGCGCTGGGGGGGGAACGGCAGACACCTTC. This rearrangement joins TRBV3-1 (or the pseudogene TRBV3-2) to TRBJ1-2; perhaps TRBD1 as D (5 bases). V lost 5 bases and J lost 12, with 19 bases in between. This CDR3 has 13 amino acids. The V gene's germline CDR1 is LGHDT and CDR2 YNNKEL (reference sequence).

This chain joins TRBV19 and TRBJ1-2, with 8 bases that match TRBD1. V dropped 3 bases and J dropped 6; count of bases not matched to a gene: 12. The CDR3 is 16 amino acids. Germline lookup yields CDR1 LNHDA and CDR2 SQIVND (reference sequence). The CDR3 bases are TGTGCCAGTAGTATGAGCAGGGGGCGCCTGGTTGATGGCTACACCTTC. It is translated as CASSMSRGRLVDGYTF.

The rearrangement joins TRBV11-2 to TRBJ1-6; the D gene is possibly TRBD1 (5 bases). V was trimmed by 5 bases and J by 8 bases, leaving 16 bases between them. The CDR3 has 15 residues. Germline-derived CDR1 and CDR2 are SGHAT and FQNNGV. This CDR3 reads CASSLQVLRDSPLHF. DNA of the CDR3: TGTGCCAGCAGCCTACAGGTCCTAAGGGATTCACCCCTCCACTTT.